This T cell receptor beta chain was obtained from a study of T-cell reconstitution after alpha-beta-depleted transplantation in children. The CDR3 is 17 amino acids. V lost 0 bases and J lost 3; bases outside the gene matches: 12. The germline CDR1 and CDR2 sequences are SGDLS and YYNGEE. This clonotype was detected many times. The target antigen is unknown. Unique molecular identifiers were built into the TCRbeta library. TCRdb used MiXCR to reprocess the PCR reads, holding one entry per CDR3 protein. The data show approximately 300,000 distinct CDR3 sequences, roughly 10% seen once. Findings and limits, study-wide: T-cell counts and diversity at one year following transplant were attributed mainly to newly produced T cells. Certain patients had high TCRbeta diversity at day 60, and it came from recipient T cells and thymic progenitors that survived. Reports say that about two months after transplant, the alpha-beta T cells came out of several hundred graft clones that had expanded.

Source: peripheral blood, taken 180 days after TCRalphabeta/CD19-depleted stem cell transplant. The chain uses TRBV9 and TRBJ2-7, with 7 bases lining up with TRBD2. This clonotype was sampled from a male patient aged 2 to 10 who had a stem cell transplant for chronic granulomatous disease, so the T cells may come from the graft donor. CDR3 nucleotide sequence: TGTGCCAGCAGCGTAGGGGGGGGAGTAGCCCCCCTCTACGAGCAGTACTTC. Its protein is CASSVGGGVAPLYEQYF.